This T cell receptor (beta chain) derives from a study of control samples from healthy donors and cancer patients. Clones were sequenced by immunoSEQ multiplex PCR, and TCRdb holds only the in-frame ones, with some missing. The sample shows 85,000 to 110,000 clones, about 89% of them seen only once. CDR1 is PRHDT, CDR2 FYEKMQ, per germline (reference sequence). V dropped 7 bases and J dropped 6 bases, with 0 bases sitting between them. CDR3 size: 8 residues. Sequencing was performed on PBMCs. This TCR derives from a man aged 55 to 70 with lung cancer. V usage is TRBV13 and J usage is TRBJ1-2; D is undetermined. The DNA of the CDR3 is TGTGCCAGCAATGGCTACACCTTC. Protein product: CASNGYTF.